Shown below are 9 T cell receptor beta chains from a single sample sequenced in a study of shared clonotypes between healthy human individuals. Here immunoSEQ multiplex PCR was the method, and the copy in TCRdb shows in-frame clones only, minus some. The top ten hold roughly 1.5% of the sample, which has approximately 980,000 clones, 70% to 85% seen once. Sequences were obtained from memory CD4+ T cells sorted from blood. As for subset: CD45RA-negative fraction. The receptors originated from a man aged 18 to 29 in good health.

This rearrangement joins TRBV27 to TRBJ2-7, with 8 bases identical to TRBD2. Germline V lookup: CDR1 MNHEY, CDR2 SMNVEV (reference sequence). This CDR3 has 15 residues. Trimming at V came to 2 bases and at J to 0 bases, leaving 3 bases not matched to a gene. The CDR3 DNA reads TGTGCCAGCAGTTTACAGAGCGGGAGCTCCTACGAGCAGTACTTC. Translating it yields CASSLQSGSSYEQYF.

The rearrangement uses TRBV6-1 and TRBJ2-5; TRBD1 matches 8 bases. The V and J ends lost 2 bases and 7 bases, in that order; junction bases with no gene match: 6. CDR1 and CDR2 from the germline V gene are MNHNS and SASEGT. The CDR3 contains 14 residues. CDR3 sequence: CASSEKGQGVTQYF. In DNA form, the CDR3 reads TGTGCCAGCAGTGAAAAAGGACAGGGTGTGACCCAGTACTTC.

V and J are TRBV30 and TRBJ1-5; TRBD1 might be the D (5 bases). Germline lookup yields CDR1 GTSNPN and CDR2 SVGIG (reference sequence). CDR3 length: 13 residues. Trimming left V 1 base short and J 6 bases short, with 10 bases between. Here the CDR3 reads CAWSGGGSQPQHF. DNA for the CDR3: TGTGCCTGGAGTGGGGGGGGGTCTCAGCCCCAGCATTTT.

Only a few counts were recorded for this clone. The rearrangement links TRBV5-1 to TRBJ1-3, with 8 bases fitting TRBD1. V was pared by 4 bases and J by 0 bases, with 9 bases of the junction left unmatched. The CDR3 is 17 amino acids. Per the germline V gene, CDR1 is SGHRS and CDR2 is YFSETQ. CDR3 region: CASSIQTGADSGNTIYF. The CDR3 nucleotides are TGCGCCAGCAGCATACAGACAGGGGCAGACTCTGGAAACACCATATATTTT.

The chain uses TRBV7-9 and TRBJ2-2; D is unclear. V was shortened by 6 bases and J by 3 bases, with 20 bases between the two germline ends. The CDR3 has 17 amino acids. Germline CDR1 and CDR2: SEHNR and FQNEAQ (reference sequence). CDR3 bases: TGTGCCAGCAGTTATTTGACTTCTTTTCGGGACACCGGGGAGCTGTTTTTT. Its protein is CASSYLTSFRDTGELFF.

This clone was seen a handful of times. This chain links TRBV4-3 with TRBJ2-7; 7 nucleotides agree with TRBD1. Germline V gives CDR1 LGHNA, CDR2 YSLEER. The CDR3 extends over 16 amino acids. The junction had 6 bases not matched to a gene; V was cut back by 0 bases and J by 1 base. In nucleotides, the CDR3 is TGCGCCAGCAGCCAAGATTCATCGGGACAGTCCTACGAGCAGTACTTC. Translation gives CASSQDSSGQSYEQYF.

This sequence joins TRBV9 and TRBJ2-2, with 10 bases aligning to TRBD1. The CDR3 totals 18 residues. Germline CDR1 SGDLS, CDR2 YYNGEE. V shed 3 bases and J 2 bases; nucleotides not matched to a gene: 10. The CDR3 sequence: CASSAGLGTGVNTGELFF. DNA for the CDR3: TGTGCCAGCAGCGCAGGGTTGGGGACAGGGGTTAACACCGGGGAGCTGTTTTTT.

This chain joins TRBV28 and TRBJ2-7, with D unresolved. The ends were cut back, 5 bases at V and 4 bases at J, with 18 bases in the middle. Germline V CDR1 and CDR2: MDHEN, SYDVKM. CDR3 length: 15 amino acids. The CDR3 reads CASSLTRAAFYEQYF. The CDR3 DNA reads TGTGCCAGCAGTCTAACCCGAGCCGCATTTTACGAGCAGTACTTC.

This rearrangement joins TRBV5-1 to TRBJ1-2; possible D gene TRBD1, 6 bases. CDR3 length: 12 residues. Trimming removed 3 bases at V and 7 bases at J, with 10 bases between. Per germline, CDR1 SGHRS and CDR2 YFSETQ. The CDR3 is CASSSDRSGYTF. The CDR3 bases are TGCGCCAGCAGCTCGGACAGAAGTGGCTACACCTTC.